The TCR beta chain under discussion was sequenced for a study of blood T cell repertoires in COVID-19. At the level of the study: Whether acute or convalescent, the COVID-19 samples came from the United States, Italy and Spain. The cDNA or gDNA used as material had been derived from T cells, B-cell-depleted T cells, or PBMCs.

In the original workflow: Cell counts per sample came from amplifying reference gene primers. Assay: immunoSEQ multiplex PCR; the TCRdb copy retains only in-frame clones and omits some. V, J and clone size were drawn from that table, and D and trimming were deduced from the DNA. The sample shows 150,000 to 200,000 clones, 80% to 85% of them seen only once. The Seattle site enrolled patients during active infection and followed them longitudinally. CDR1 and CDR2 (germline): SGDLS, YYNGEE. V trimming: 3 bases; J trimming: 4 bases; junction bases outside the gene matches: 9. The CDR3 has 16 amino acids. The V and J genes are TRBV9 and TRBJ2-5; 10 positions match TRBD1. The sequencing sample was made of peripheral blood. This TCR derives from a woman between 65 and 79 years old with COVID-19, enrolled during active disease. The DNA of the CDR3 is TGTGCCAGCAGCGCCGGGACAGGGGTGCGTGGAGAGACCCAGTACTTC. It specifies CASSAGTGVRGETQYF.